These T cell receptor beta chains were read from a single sample in a study of T cells in Graves' hyperthyroidism and ophthalmopathy. TCRdb re-analysed the multiplex PCR reads in MiXCR, keeping a single row per CDR3 protein. Counted here are 350,000 to 400,000 distinct CDR3 sequences, about 18% occurring once; the ten biggest clones make up roughly 3.5%. Sequencing used blood. The receptors were gathered from a woman aged 18-35 years with Graves' hyperthyroidism. The CDR3 runs from the conserved cysteine through the conserved F or W. The D gene is left open where the match is weak. Rows may omit the clone size; those that give it use once, few, many or a size class.

clone size: many
D gene: NA
V gene: TRBV7-2
J gene: TRBJ2-7
CDR3 protein: CASSLGALRAEQYF
CDR3 DNA: TGTGCCAGCAGCTTAGGAGCCCTCCGGGCCGAGCAGTACTTC

clone size: few
D gene: NA
V gene: TRBV18
J gene: TRBJ1-1
CDR3 protein: CASSPLPEGNIEAFF
CDR3 DNA: TGTGCCAGCTCACCACTGCCGGAAGGAAACATTGAAGCTTTCTTT

clone size: few
D gene: NA
V gene: TRBV9
J gene: TRBJ2-2
CDR3 protein: CASSVSRTPGTGELFF
CDR3 DNA: TGTGCCAGCAGCGTGAGCCGAACCCCGGGGACCGGGGAGCTGTTTTTT

clone size: few
D gene: NA
V gene: TRBV27
J gene: TRBJ1-3
CDR3 protein: CASSPFSPAGNTIYF
CDR3 DNA: TGTGCCAGCAGTCCCTTTAGTCCAGCCGGAAACACCATATATTTT

clone size: many
D gene: NA
V gene: TRBV5-1
J gene: TRBJ1-1
CDR3 protein: CASSSEWAGTGEAFF
CDR3 DNA: TGCGCCAGCAGCTCGGAATGGGCAGGGACTGGGGAAGCTTTCTTT

clone size: NA
D gene: NA
V gene: TRBV4-2
J gene: TRBJ1-5
CDR3 protein: CASSDGGSAQPQHF
CDR3 DNA: TGTGCCAGCAGCGATGGAGGGTCTGCTCAGCCCCAGCATTTT

clone size: many
D gene: TRBD1
V gene: TRBV4-1
J gene: TRBJ1-2
CDR3 protein: CASSHPRDSNYGYTF
CDR3 DNA: TGCGCCAGCAGCCATCCACGGGACAGCAACTATGGCTACACCTTC

clone size: many
D gene: NA
V gene: TRBV9
J gene: TRBJ1-2
CDR3 protein: CASSVKDSFNYGYTF
CDR3 DNA: TGTGCCAGCAGCGTAAAGGACAGCTTCAACTATGGCTACACCTTC

clone size: many
D gene: NA
V gene: TRBV20-1
J gene: TRBJ1-2
CDR3 protein: CSAADSIYGYTF
CDR3 DNA: TGCAGTGCTGCCGACAGCATATATGGCTACACCTTC

clone size: NA
D gene: NA
V gene: TRBV20-1
J gene: TRBJ2-7
CDR3 protein: CSARLQGGSSEQYF
CDR3 DNA: TGCAGTGCTAGATTACAGGGGGGGTCGTCCGAACAGTACTTC

clone size: many
D gene: NA
V gene: TRBV18
J gene: TRBJ1-2
CDR3 protein: CASSPRSPGDYGYTF
CDR3 DNA: TGTGCCAGCTCACCACGGTCGCCAGGGGACTATGGCTACACCTTC

clone size: many
D gene: TRBD1
V gene: TRBV2
J gene: TRBJ2-7
CDR3 protein: CASSLDRGLGEQYF
CDR3 DNA: TGTGCCAGCAGTCTGGACAGGGGGCTTGGCGAGCAGTACTTC

clone size: many
D gene: NA
V gene: TRBV18
J gene: TRBJ2-5
CDR3 protein: CASSPAAGETQYF
CDR3 DNA: TGTGCCAGCTCACCGGCGGCCGGTGAGACCCAGTACTTC